One and the same sample provided the 8 T cell receptor beta chains below, sequenced in a study of blood T cell repertoires in COVID-19. This table comes from immunoSEQ multiplex PCR, and its TCRdb copy is limited to in-frame clones, with some not included. The profile shows fewer than 200,000 clones, 88% of them singletons. Sequenced sample: peripheral blood. The receptors were sampled from a man aged 50-59 years who had recovered from COVID-19.

The chain has TRBV24-1 and TRBJ2-7; TRBD2 matches 7 bases. Trimming cost V 3 bases and J 0 bases; bases outside gene matches: 7. The germline CDR1 and CDR2 sequences are KGHDR and SFDVKD. CDR3 length: 16 residues. The CDR3 is CATSDHHSGRSYEQYF. The CDR3 DNA reads TGTGCCACCAGTGATCACCATAGCGGGCGCTCCTACGAGCAGTACTTC.

This chain links TRBV7-9 with TRBJ1-1; 7 positions agree with TRBD1. Germline lookup yields CDR1 SEHNR and CDR2 FQNEAQ (reference sequence). The V segment lost 8 bases and the J segment 0 bases; nucleotides outside the gene matches: 12. The CDR3 sequence is 16 residues long. The CDR3 DNA is TGTGCCAGCCAGAAAACAGGGGTCCCCATGAACACTGAAGCTTTCTTT. Translating it yields CASQKTGVPMNTEAFF.

This clone was recorded only once. The chain has TRBV19 and TRBJ1-5; the match to TRBD1 covers 7 bases. The CDR3 spans 15 residues. Germline V lookup: CDR1 LNHDA, CDR2 SQIVND (reference sequence). The J segment lost 0 bases and the V segment lost 4 bases, leaving 3 bases of the junction unmatched. CDR3 loop: CASSKDRASNQPQHF. The CDR3 DNA reads as TGTGCCAGTAGTAAAGACAGGGCTAGCAATCAGCCCCAGCATTTT.

This chain links TRBV27 with TRBJ1-5; D is unclear. Between the trimmed V and J ends, which lost 0 bases and 7 bases, there was a span of 13 bases. This CDR3 spans 15 amino acids. Looked up from germline, CDR1 is MNHEY and CDR2 is SMNVEV (reference sequence). As DNA, the CDR3 is TGTGCCAGCAGTTTATCTGCGGTGTACGGACAGCCCCAGCATTTT. It codes for CASSLSAVYGQPQHF.

The rearrangement joins TRBV11-3 to TRBJ2-3; TRBD2 agrees at 15 bases. The CDR3 contains 19 residues. In germline, CDR1 is SGHNT, CDR2 YENEEA. The J segment lost 2 bases and the V segment lost 5 bases, leaving 11 bases of the junction unmatched. The CDR3 loop reads CASSPYSGTSGGNTDTQYF. The CDR3 nucleotides read TGTGCCAGCAGCCCATACTCCGGGACTAGCGGGGGGAACACAGATACGCAGTATTTT.

This chain uses TRBV9 with TRBJ2-3, with D possibly matching TRBD1 (5 bases). Germline V gene data show CDR1 as SGDLS and CDR2 as YYNGEE. The CDR3 covers 15 residues. The V gene lost 2 bases and the J gene lost 2 bases, with 12 bases spanning the gap. The CDR3 DNA reads as TGTGCCAGCAGCGTCGCTCAGGGTCTCACAGATACGCAGTATTTT. Translated, it gives CASSVAQGLTDTQYF.

J is TRBJ2-1 and V is TRBV11-2; 10 bases line up with TRBD1. The CDR3 has 14 residues. Germline CDR1 SGHAT, CDR2 FQNNGV. V was clipped by 4 bases and J by 7 bases; unmatched bases: 4. Here the CDR3 reads CASSSDRGENEQFF. The CDR3 bases are TGTGCCAGCAGCTCGGACAGGGGGGAGAATGAGCAGTTCTTC.

The CDR3 DNA reads TGTGCCAGCAGCTTGACTAGCGGGGTTTACAATGAGCAGTTCTTC. Translated: CASSLTSGVYNEQFF. The gene calls are TRBV7-8 and TRBJ2-1, with 11 bases lining up with TRBD2. From germline, CDR1 is SGHVS and CDR2 FQNEAQ. The trim removed 3 bases at V and 4 bases at J, leaving 2 bases unmatched. The CDR3 spans 15 residues.